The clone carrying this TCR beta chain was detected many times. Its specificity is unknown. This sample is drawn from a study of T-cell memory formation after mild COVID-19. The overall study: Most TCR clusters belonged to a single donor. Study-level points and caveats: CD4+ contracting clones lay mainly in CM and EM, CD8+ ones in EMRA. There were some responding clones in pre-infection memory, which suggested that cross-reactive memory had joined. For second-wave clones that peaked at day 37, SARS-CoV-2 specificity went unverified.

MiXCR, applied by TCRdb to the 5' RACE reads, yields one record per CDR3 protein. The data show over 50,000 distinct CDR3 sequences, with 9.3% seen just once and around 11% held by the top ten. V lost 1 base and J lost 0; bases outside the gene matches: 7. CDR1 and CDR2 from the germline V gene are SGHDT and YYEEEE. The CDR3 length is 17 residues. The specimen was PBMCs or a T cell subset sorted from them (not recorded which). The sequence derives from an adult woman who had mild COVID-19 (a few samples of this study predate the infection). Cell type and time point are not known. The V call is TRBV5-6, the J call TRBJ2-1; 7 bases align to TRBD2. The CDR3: CASSLPPLAVSYNEQFF. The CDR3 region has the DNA TGTGCCAGCAGCTTGCCCCCCCTAGCGGTCTCCTACAATGAGCAGTTCTTC.